This T cell receptor (beta chain) derives from a study of T-cell memory formation after mild COVID-19. Overall study context: Clusters were largely donor specific. Study-wide findings and caveats: Still unconfirmed is whether the second-wave clones peaking on day 37 recognized SARS-CoV-2. Mainly CM and EM harbored the contracting CD4+ clones; mainly EMRA harbored the CD8+ ones. Clones shrinking between day 15 and 85 showed a balanced CD4/CD8 split, and those that grew later tilted toward CD4+.

TCRdb redid the calling of the 5' RACE reads with MiXCR, one entry per CDR3 protein. The sample holds a few hundred thousand distinct CDR3 sequences, roughly a fifth seen once. CDR3 length: 14 residues. Germline assignment: CDR1 SQVTM and CDR2 ANQGSEA. Unmatched junction bases numbered 5, after V lost 3 bases and J lost 5 bases. A word on this clonotype: The antigen remains undetermined.

Input material: PBMCs or a T cell subset sorted from them (not recorded which). The TCR was taken from a man aged 18 to 35 who had mild COVID-19 (a few samples of this study predate the infection). Cell type and time point are not known. The chain has TRBV29-1 and TRBJ2-1; 9 nucleotides match TRBD2. This chain's CDR3 is CSVDPAGGNNEQFF. The CDR3, as DNA: TGCAGCGTTGATCCAGCGGGGGGAAACAATGAGCAGTTCTTC.